The T cell receptor (beta chain) described here comes from a study of T cell repertoires in cytomegalovirus infection. The CDR3 is made up of 13 amino acids. V shed 0 bases and J shed 4 bases, with 7 bases lying between them. Overall study results and limits: Carriage of CMV together with the relevant HLA was identifiable through cumulative public TCR beta family frequency.

Each CDR3 protein gets one entry after TCRdb re-called the reads with MiXCR. Among 650,000 to 850,000 distinct CDR3 sequences listed, almost 30% were seen once. The sample holds many counts of this clonotype. Its antigen is currently unknown. The source was cultured CD8+ T cells from PBMCs, collected from culture after CMV antigen stimulation. The J gene is TRBJ2-7, the V gene TRBV12-3 or TRBV12-4; D is unclear. The sequence was obtained from a human donor in good health (CMV status not recorded). Some clones in this sample may be carry-over from other donors' samples. The CDR3 DNA follows: TGTGCCAGCAGTTTAGCGGGTTCGTACGAGCAGTACGTC. It specifies CASSLAGSYEQYV.